Listed here is a single T cell receptor beta chain. This clone's antigen is unknown. Within one base of it there is no much larger clone, and no base qualities were kept. Libraries were prepared through the immunoSEQ multiplex PCR assay. TCRdb limited this immuneACCESS table to in-frame rearrangements with V and J called. A share of clones is missing; checked studies link under half to unresolved V genes, and the rest is unexplained. This sample is represented by roughly 150,000 clones; roughly 93% of them were singletons. The ten most abundant clones make up under 7% of the sample. These data originate in a study of control samples from healthy donors and cancer patients (dated by TCRdb to 2018 to 2021). The V and J ends are trimmed by 3 bases and 4 bases, leaving 9 bases between them. The CDR3 holds 14 amino acids from the cysteine to the phenylalanine. Only the CDR3 DNA stays, 42 bases, in frame from base 1. Based on the germline V gene, the CDR1 and CDR2 sequences are MGHRA and YSYEKL.

The rearrangement combines TRBV4-1 with TRBJ1-4; a weak D assignment points to TRBD1 (5 bases agree). This clonotype was obtained from a man younger than 35 in good health. The sequencing sample was made of blood. The CDR3 protein sequence reads: CASSHMRGNEKLFF. DNA sequence: TGCGCCAGCAGCCATATGAGGGGTAATGAAAAACTGTTTTTT.